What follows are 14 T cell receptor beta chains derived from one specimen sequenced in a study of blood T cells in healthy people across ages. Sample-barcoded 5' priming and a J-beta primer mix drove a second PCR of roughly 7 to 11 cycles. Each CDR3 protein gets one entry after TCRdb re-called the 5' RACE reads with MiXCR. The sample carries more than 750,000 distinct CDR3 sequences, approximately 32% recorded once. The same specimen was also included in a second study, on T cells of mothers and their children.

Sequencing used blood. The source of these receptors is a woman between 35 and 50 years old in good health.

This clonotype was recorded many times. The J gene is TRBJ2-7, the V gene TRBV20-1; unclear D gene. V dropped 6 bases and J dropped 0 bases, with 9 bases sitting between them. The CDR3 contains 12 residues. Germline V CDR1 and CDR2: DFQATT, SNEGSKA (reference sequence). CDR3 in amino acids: CSAPEGSYEQYF. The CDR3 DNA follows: TGCAGTGCACCGGAAGGCTCCTACGAGCAGTACTTC.

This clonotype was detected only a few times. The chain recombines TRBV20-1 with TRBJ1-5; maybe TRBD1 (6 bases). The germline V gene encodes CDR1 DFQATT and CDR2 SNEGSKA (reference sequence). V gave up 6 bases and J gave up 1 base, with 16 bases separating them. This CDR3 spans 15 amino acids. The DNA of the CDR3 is TGCAGTGCCCGGATACCGGGGGGCAGCAATCAGCCCCAGCATTTT. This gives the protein CSARIPGGSNQPQHF.

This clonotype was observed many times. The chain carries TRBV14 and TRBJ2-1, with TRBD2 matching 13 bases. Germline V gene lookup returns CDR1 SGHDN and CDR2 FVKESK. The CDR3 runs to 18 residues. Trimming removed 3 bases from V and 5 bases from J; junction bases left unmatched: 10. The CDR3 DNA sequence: TGTGCCAGCAGCCACCGGACTAGCGGGGGATGGGCGAACAATGAGCAGTTCTTC. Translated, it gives CASSHRTSGGWANNEQFF.

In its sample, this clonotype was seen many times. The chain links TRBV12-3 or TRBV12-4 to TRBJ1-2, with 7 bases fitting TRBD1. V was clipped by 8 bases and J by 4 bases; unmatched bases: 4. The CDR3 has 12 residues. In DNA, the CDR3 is TGTGCCAGCCAACAGGGGAGCTATGGCTACACCTTC. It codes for CASQQGSYGYTF.

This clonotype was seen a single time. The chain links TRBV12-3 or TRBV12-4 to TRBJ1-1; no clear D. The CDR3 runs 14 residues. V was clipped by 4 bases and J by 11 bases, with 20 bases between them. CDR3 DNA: TGTGCCAGCAGTTCTCCTAGAATGGCCCTGAGCGCTTTCTTT. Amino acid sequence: CASSSPRMALSAFF.

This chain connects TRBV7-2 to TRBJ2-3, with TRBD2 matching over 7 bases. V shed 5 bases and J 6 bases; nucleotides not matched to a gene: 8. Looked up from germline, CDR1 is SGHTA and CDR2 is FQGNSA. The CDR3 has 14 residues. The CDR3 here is CASSPIPLADTQYF. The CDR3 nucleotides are TGTGCCAGCAGCCCCATCCCACTAGCGGATACGCAGTATTTT.

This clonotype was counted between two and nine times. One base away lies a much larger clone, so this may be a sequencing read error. The CDR3 sequence is CSAKSGALRETQYF. The CDR3 DNA sequence: TGCAGTGCTAAGAGCGGGGCCCTGAGGGAGACCCAGTACTTC. The chain recombines TRBV20-1 with TRBJ2-5; 7 positions match TRBD2. V lost 4 bases, J lost 5 bases, and 10 bases stayed unmatched. This CDR3 spans 14 amino acids. Germline V gene sequence: CDR1 DFQATT, CDR2 SNEGSKA (reference sequence).

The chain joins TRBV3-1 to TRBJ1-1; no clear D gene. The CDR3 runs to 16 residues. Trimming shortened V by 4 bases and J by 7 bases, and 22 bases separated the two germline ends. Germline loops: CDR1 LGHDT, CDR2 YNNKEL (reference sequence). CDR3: CASSPKQQSGSGEAFF. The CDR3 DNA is TGTGCCAGCAGCCCTAAGCAGCAGAGCGGTTCAGGTGAAGCTTTCTTT.

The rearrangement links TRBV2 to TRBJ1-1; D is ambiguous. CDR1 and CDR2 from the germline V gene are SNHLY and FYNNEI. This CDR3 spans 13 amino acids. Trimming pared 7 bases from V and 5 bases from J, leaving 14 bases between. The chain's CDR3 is CASIRTPWTEAFF. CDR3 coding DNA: TGTGCCAGCATCAGGACTCCGTGGACTGAAGCTTTCTTT.

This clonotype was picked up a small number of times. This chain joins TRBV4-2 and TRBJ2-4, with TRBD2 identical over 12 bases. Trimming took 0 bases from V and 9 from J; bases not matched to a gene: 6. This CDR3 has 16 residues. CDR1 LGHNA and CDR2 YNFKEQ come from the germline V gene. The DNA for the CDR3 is TGTGCCAGCAGCCAAGAGCTAGCGGGGGGGCAGAGCATTCAGTACTTC. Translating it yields CASSQELAGGQSIQYF.

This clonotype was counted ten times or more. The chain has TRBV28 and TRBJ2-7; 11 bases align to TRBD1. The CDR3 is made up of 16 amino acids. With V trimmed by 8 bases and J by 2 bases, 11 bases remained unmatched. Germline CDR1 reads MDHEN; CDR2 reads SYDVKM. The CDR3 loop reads CASPPSGTGGTYEQYF. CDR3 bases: TGTGCCAGCCCCCCATCCGGGACAGGGGGGACCTACGAGCAGTACTTC.

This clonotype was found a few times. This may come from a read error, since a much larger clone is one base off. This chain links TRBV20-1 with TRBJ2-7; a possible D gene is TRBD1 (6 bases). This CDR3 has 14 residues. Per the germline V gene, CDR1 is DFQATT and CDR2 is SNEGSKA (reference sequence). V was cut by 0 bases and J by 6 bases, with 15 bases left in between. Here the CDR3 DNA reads TGCAGTGCTAGAGACCCAGAAGGGGGAGCCGAGCAGTACTTC. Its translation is CSARDPEGGAEQYF.

In DNA, the CDR3 is TGCAGTGCTAGAGATAGTAGCTTAGAGGTCTACAATGAGCAGTTCTTC. It specifies CSARDSSLEVYNEQFF. This sequence joins TRBV20-1 and TRBJ2-1; no definite D call. CDR1 is DFQATT and CDR2 is SNEGSKA in the germline V gene (reference sequence). The CDR3 is 16 amino acids. V lost 0 bases and J lost 3, with 15 bases in between.

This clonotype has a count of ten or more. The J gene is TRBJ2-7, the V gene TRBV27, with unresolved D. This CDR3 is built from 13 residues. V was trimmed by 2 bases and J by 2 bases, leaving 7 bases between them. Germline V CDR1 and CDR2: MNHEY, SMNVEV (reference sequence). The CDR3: CASSLGRAYEQYF. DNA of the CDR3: TGTGCCAGCAGTTTAGGGCGAGCCTACGAGCAGTACTTC.